Below are 5 T cell receptor beta chains sequenced from a single sample in a study of blood T cells in healthy people across ages. Using a J-beta primer mix together with a sample-barcoded 5' primer, a second PCR was run for about 6 to 11 cycles. In TCRdb, the 5' RACE reads were re-called with MiXCR into one record per CDR3 protein. The sample records 650,000 to 1,000,000 distinct CDR3 sequences, 35% to 40% being singletons. Material: blood. These receptors all come from a man younger than 35 in good health.

The chain combines TRBV20-1 with TRBJ2-3, with 8 bases identical to TRBD2. Germline V gives CDR1 DFQATT, CDR2 SNEGSKA (reference sequence). This CDR3 region has 15 residues. Unmatched junction bases numbered 5, after V lost 0 bases and J lost 3 bases. The DNA for the CDR3 is TGCAGTGCTAGAGATCAAGGGACTAGGACAGATACGCAGTATTTT. This sequence encodes CSARDQGTRTDTQYF.

The V call is TRBV5-1, the J call TRBJ1-1; perhaps TRBD1 as D (5 bases). Between the trimmed V and J ends, which lost 0 bases and 1 base, there was a span of 10 bases. CDR3 length equals 15 residues. Germline lookup yields CDR1 SGHRS and CDR2 YFSETQ. The CDR3 coding sequence is TGCGCCAGCAGCTTGGGCGACAGCACGAACACTGAAGCTTTCTTT. Protein: CASSLGDSTNTEAFF.

This clonotype occurred a few times. Germline is not matched at one junction end, which may reflect a read error. This rearrangement joins TRBV7-3 to TRBJ2-4; D is perhaps TRBD1 (6 bases). Germline lookup yields CDR1 SGHTA and CDR2 FQGTGA. CDR3 length: 17 amino acids. The DNA of the CDR3 is TGTGCCAGCAGCTTAACGGGGCAGGGGTCAGCCAAAAACAGTCAGTACTTC. Translation gives CASSLTGQGSAKNSQYF. Variable domain in full (rest from reference TRBV7-3 and TRBJ2-4): GAGVSQTPSNKVTEKGKYVELRCDPISGHTALYWYRQSLGQGPEFLIYFQGTGAADDSGLPNDRFFAVRPEGSVSTLKIQRTERGDSAVYLCASSLTGQGSAKNSQYFGAGTRLSVL.

The chain recombines TRBV5-1 with TRBJ1-4, with 9 bases lining up with TRBD1. The CDR3 is 16 residues long. V was pared by 0 bases and J by 3 bases, with 3 bases of the junction left unmatched. From germline, CDR1 is SGHRS and CDR2 YFSETQ. The DNA for the CDR3 is TGCGCCAGCAGCTTGGCGGGACAGGGCGCTAATGAAAAACTGTTTTTT. This sequence encodes CASSLAGQGANEKLFF.

This clonotype was recorded many times. The chain is built from TRBV12-3 or TRBV12-4 and TRBJ2-5; no reliable D call. This CDR3 comprises 14 residues. Between the trimmed V and J ends, which lost 1 base and 5 bases, there was a span of 11 bases. The CDR3 reads CASSLDGVEETQYF. The CDR3 nucleotides read TGTGCCAGCAGTTTAGATGGGGTTGAGGAGACCCAGTACTTC.